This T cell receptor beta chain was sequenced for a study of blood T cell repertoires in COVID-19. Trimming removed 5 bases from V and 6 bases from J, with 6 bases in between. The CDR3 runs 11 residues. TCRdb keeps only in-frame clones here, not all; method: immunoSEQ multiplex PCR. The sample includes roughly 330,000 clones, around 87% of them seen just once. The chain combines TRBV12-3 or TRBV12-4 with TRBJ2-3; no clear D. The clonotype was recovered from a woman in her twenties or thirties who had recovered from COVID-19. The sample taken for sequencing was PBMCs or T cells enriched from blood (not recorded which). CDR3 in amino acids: CASSLLDTQYF. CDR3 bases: TGTGCCAGCAGTCTCCTCGATACGCAGTATTTT.